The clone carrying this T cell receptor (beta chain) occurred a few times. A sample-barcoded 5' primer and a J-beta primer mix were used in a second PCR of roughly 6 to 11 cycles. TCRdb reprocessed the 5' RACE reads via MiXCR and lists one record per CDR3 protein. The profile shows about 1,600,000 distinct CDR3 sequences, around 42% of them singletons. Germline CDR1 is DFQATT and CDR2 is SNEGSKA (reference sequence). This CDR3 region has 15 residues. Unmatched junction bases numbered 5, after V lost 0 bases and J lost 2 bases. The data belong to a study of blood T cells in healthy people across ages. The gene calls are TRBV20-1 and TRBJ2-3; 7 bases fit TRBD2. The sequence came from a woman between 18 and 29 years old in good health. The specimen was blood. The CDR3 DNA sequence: TGCAGTGCTAGAGATAGGCTAGCGGCCACAGATACGCAGTATTTT. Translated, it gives CSARDRLAATDTQYF.